One and the same sample provided the 25 T cell receptor beta chains below, sequenced in a study of blood T cells in healthy people across ages (dated by TCRdb to the mid-2010s). Library generation was performed with 5' RACE. The instrument was an Illumina HiSeq 2500. A second PCR of roughly 7 to 11 cycles was performed with a sample-barcoded 5' primer and a J-beta primer mix. Clones were called with MiXCR by TCRdb after fastp trimmed the public reads at Q25, and only in-frame beta chains were retained. Entries are consolidated by CDR3 protein sequence, retaining the most common genes and DNA. This sample gives around 580,000 distinct CDR3 sequences in total; about 45% of them show up just once. 20% to 25% of the sample lies in the top ten. Sequenced material: blood. Receptors originate from an older man in good health.

As regards this clonotype: Germline is not matched at one junction end, which may reflect a read error. The chain uses TRBV27 and TRBJ2-1, with 7 bases matching TRBD2. This CDR3 is 13 amino acids long. Germline-derived CDR1 and CDR2 are MNHEY and SMNVEV (reference sequence). CDR3 residues: CASSLPGGNEQFF. CDR3 bases: TGCGCCAGCAGCTTGCCGGGGGGCAATGAGCAGTTCTTC.

The chain couples TRBV24-1 to TRBJ2-1, with D hard to call. The CDR3 consists of 16 residues. Trimming cost V 0 bases and J 6 bases, with 14 bases left between them. Germline V CDR1 and CDR2: KGHDR, SFDVKD. This chain's CDR3 is CATSDLSPHGVNEQFF. The CDR3 DNA follows: TGTGCCACCAGTGATTTGTCGCCCCACGGCGTCAATGAGCAGTTCTTC.

In its sample, this clonotype was seen once. The rearrangement joins TRBV7-9 to TRBJ2-1, with D possibly TRBD2 on 6 matching bases. This CDR3 comprises 12 residues. From germline, CDR1 is SEHNR and CDR2 FQNEAQ (reference sequence). V dropped 5 bases and J dropped 12 bases, with 14 bases sitting between them. The CDR3 DNA follows: TGTGCCAGCAGCCGGATGATGGGAGGGCAGTTCTTC. Residues: CASSRMMGGQFF.

The rearrangement uses TRBV7-9 and TRBJ1-4; unclear D gene. Germline V lookup: CDR1 SEHNR, CDR2 FQNEAQ (reference sequence). V was cut by 5 bases and J by 6 bases, with 13 bases left in between. There are 14 residues in the CDR3. The CDR3 region has the DNA TGTGCCAGCAGCAGAATGCCCCGGGATGAAAAACTGTTTTTT. Its translation: CASSRMPRDEKLFF.

This chain connects TRBV6-5 to TRBJ1-1; possible D gene TRBD1, 6 bases. The V end lost 2 bases, the J end lost 3 bases, and 10 bases lay between the germline ends. The CDR3 is made up of 14 amino acids. In germline, CDR1 is MNHEY, CDR2 SVGAGI. Written as DNA, the CDR3 is TGTGCCAGCAGTTACGGGGGGCAGGACACTGAAGCTTTCTTT. Protein sequence: CASSYGGQDTEAFF.

This clonotype was seen a handful of times. The V call is TRBV10-1, the J call TRBJ2-7, with a possible D match to TRBD1 (5 bases). This CDR3 spans 12 amino acids. Germline loops: CDR1 WNHNN, CDR2 SYGVQD (reference sequence). V lost 0 bases, J lost 6 bases, and 6 bases lay in between. CDR3 nucleotides: TGCGCCAGCAGTGAGTCAAGGGGCGAGCAGTACTTC. Amino acids: CASSESRGEQYF.

On this clonotype itself: One base away lies a much larger clone, so this may be a sequencing read error. The rearrangement uses TRBV6-5 and TRBJ1-5, with D hard to call. CDR1 is MNHEY, CDR2 SVGAGI, per germline. The CDR3 loop spans 13 amino acids. CDR3 sequence reads: CAGSRGRDQPQHF. For the CDR3, the DNA is TGTGCCGGCAGTCGGGGAAGAGATCAGCCCCAGCATTTT.

About this clonotype: This may stem from a read error, because a much larger clone lies one nucleotide away. The chain has TRBV5-1 and TRBJ2-5; TRBD1 matches 10 bases. Per the germline V gene, CDR1 is SGHRS and CDR2 is YFSETQ. The V gene end was trimmed by 5 bases and the J gene end by 11 bases; junction bases not matched to a gene: 12. The CDR3 contains 14 residues. The CDR3 region has the DNA TGCGCCAGCAGGCTTGGGGACAGGGGTCATGAGCAGTACTTC. Amino acids: CASRLGDRGHEQYF. The variable domain in full, with the rest retrieved from reference TRBV5-1 and TRBJ2-5, is KAGVTQTPRYLIKTRGQQVTLSCSPISGHRSVSWYQQTPGQGLQFLFEYFSETQRNKGNFPGRFSGRQFSNSRSEMNVSTLELGDSALYLCASRLGDRGHEQYFGPGTRLLVL.

Comment on this clonotype: The junction does not match germline at one end; this may be a read error. The chain links TRBV6-2 or TRBV6-3 to TRBJ2-5; weak D call: TRBD1 (5 bases). Germline lookup yields CDR1 MNHEY and CDR2 SVGEGT. The length of the CDR3 is 17 residues. CDR3 in DNA: TGTGCCAGCAGTTACTCGGGGCAGGTGGAGTACCAAGAGACCCGGTACTTC. Residues: CASSYSGQVEYQETRYF.

This clonotype was found once. The chain combines TRBV29-1 with TRBJ2-1; TRBD1 matches at 9 bases. This CDR3 has 14 amino acids. Germline V gene sequence: CDR1 SQVTM, CDR2 ANQGSEA. Trimming cost V 4 bases and J 10 bases; bases outside gene matches: 11. CDR3 in amino acids: CSVVGGTGPGEQFF. The CDR3 nucleotides are TGCAGCGTTGTGGGGGGGACAGGGCCCGGGGAGCAGTTCTTC.

This clonotype occurred a few times. A read error is possible here, since a much larger clone lies one base away. The V gene is TRBV6-6, the J gene TRBJ2-7; TRBD1 matches 7 bases. CDR1 and CDR2 (germline): MNHNY, SVGAGI (reference sequence). The ends lost 6 bases at V and 7 bases at J; junction bases unmatched: 12. CDR3 size: 14 residues. For the CDR3, the DNA is TGTGCCAGCAGCCTGACAGGGAACTACAATGAGCAGTACTTC. Residues: CASSLTGNYNEQYF.

This clonotype has only a few counts. This chain joins TRBV28 and TRBJ2-7; the D is unclear. This CDR3 contains 13 residues. Germline V gene lookup returns CDR1 MDHEN and CDR2 SYDVKM. V was clipped by 8 bases and J by 0 bases, with 11 bases between them. CDR3 DNA: TGTGCCAGCCTAGATCTCAGCTCCTACGAGCAGTACTTC. Its translation: CASLDLSSYEQYF.

This clonotype came up once. The J gene is TRBJ2-3, the V gene TRBV7-3, with 11 bases that match TRBD1. CDR3 size: 14 residues. Unmatched junction bases numbered 4, after V lost 5 bases and J lost 6 bases. Per germline, CDR1 SGHTA and CDR2 FQGTGA. CDR3 in amino acids: CASSLRDRGDTQYF. The CDR3 DNA reads as TGTGCCAGCAGCCTAAGGGACAGGGGGGATACGCAGTATTTT. Looking up the rest from reference TRBV7-3 and TRBJ2-3 gives the full variable domain: GAGVSQTPSNKVTEKGKYVELRCDPISGHTALYWYRQSLGQGPEFLIYFQGTGAADDSGLPNDRFFAVRPEGSVSTLKIQRTERGDSAVYLCASSLRDRGDTQYFGPGTRLTVL.

The V and J genes are TRBV20-1 and TRBJ2-3; TRBD2 might be the D (5 bases). The CDR3 length is 15 residues. CDR1 and CDR2 from the germline V gene are DFQATT and SNEGSKA (reference sequence). V was pared by 3 bases and J by 2 bases, with 15 bases between. The CDR3 spells CSARGYPGTTDTQYF. Written as DNA, the CDR3 is TGCAGTGCTAGGGGGTATCCGGGAACCACAGATACGCAGTATTTT.

The chain uses TRBV11-2 and TRBJ2-7; D uncertain. The CDR3 is made up of 15 amino acids. The V end lost 5 bases, the J end lost 6 bases, and 20 bases lay between the germline ends. Germline V gene sequence: CDR1 SGHAT, CDR2 FQNNGV. The CDR3 DNA sequence: TGTGCCAGCAGCCCCCTAGGCGGACCGCTCAGCGAGCAGTACTTC. Encoded protein: CASSPLGGPLSEQYF.

Comments on this clonotype: This may be a read error: a much more frequent sequence differs by one nucleotide. The V gene is TRBV29-1, the J gene TRBJ2-3; D possibly corresponds to TRBD1 (6 bases). Germline V gene lookup returns CDR1 SQVTM and CDR2 ANQGSEA. CDR3 length: 12 residues. V gave up 7 bases and J gave up 8 bases, with 16 bases separating them. DNA of the CDR3: TGCAGCGGGCACAGGGATGTAGGTACGCAGTATTTT. Amino acids: CSGHRDVGTQYF.

The V gene is TRBV7-2, the J gene TRBJ1-2; maybe TRBD1 (5 bases). Per germline, CDR1 SGHTA and CDR2 FQGNSA. The CDR3 contains 15 residues. V was cut by 3 bases and J by 5 bases, with 16 bases left in between. CDR3: CASSLGVGLQYGYTF. The CDR3 DNA follows: TGTGCCAGCAGCTTGGGGGTGGGGCTGCAATATGGCTACACCTTC.

This chain joins TRBV25-1 and TRBJ1-2, with 7 bases identical to TRBD1. From germline, CDR1 is MGHDK and CDR2 SYGVNS. The CDR3 extends over 15 amino acids. The ends lost 6 bases at V and 4 bases at J; junction bases unmatched: 11. The CDR3 reads CASSLPGTAIYGYTF. CDR3 in DNA: TGTGCCAGCAGCCTACCCGGGACAGCGATCTATGGCTACACCTTC.

The chain joins TRBV12-2 to TRBJ1-5; TRBD1 reflects the table's D call only, with no check against the DNA. TRBV12-2 is classified as a pseudogene. The CDR3 consists of 12 residues. CDR3 amino acids: CASWTENQPQHF. The CDR3 DNA follows: TGTGCAAGTTGGACAGAGAATCAGCCCCAGCATTTT.

The chain couples TRBV9 to TRBJ1-2; 7 bases are shared with TRBD1. V lost 2 bases and J lost 5; bases outside the gene matches: 9. Germline V CDR1 and CDR2: SGDLS, YYNGEE. This CDR3 spans 15 amino acids. The CDR3 sequence: CASSVTGTDLYGYTF. CDR3 sequence (DNA): TGTGCCAGCAGCGTTACCGGGACAGATTTATATGGCTACACCTTC.

The chain recombines TRBV2 with TRBJ2-3, with 7 bases aligning to TRBD2. Germline V gives CDR1 SNHLY, CDR2 FYNNEI. With V trimmed by 0 bases and J by 4 bases, 10 bases remained unmatched. CDR3 length equals 17 residues. As DNA, the CDR3 is TGTGCCAGCAGTGAAGCAGTGGGACTAAGAAATCCAGATACGCAGTATTTT. It encodes CASSEAVGLRNPDTQYF.

On this clonotype itself: A much more abundant neighbour one base away suggests this may be a read error. This chain connects TRBV2 to TRBJ1-1, with D tentatively TRBD1 (6 bases). V gave up 8 bases and J gave up 4 bases, with 17 bases separating them. The CDR3 totals 14 residues. Germline CDR1 SNHLY, CDR2 FYNNEI. CDR3 DNA: TGTGCCAGCGGGGTCGGGGGGCGTAGCACTGAAGCTTTCTTT. This sequence encodes CASGVGGRSTEAFF.

This clonotype has just a few counts. This chain links TRBV4-3 with TRBJ1-1, with D hard to call. The ends were cut back, 4 bases at V and 1 base at J, with 16 bases in the middle. The CDR3 is made up of 16 amino acids. Germline V gene sequence: CDR1 LGHNA, CDR2 YSLEER. CDR3 sequence reads: CASSPLPHGSNTEAFF. CDR3 coding DNA: TGCGCCAGCAGCCCGCTACCACACGGTTCGAACACTGAAGCTTTCTTT.

In this sample, this clonotype turned up many times. This rearrangement joins TRBV7-3 to TRBJ2-3; 10 nucleotides line up with TRBD1. J gave up 4 bases and V 1 base, and 8 bases lay outside the gene matches. The germline V gene has CDR1 SGHTA and CDR2 FQGTGA. The CDR3 extends over 17 amino acids. The CDR3 loop reads CASSLNAGTGVSDTQYF. The CDR3, as DNA: TGTGCCAGCAGCTTAAACGCCGGGACAGGGGTTTCAGATACGCAGTATTTT.

The rearrangement joins TRBV20-1 to TRBJ1-2; tentatively, D is TRBD1 (6 bases). Germline assignment: CDR1 DFQATT and CDR2 SNEGSKA (reference sequence). Trimming shortened V by 5 bases and J by 0 bases, and 19 bases separated the two germline ends. This CDR3 spans 16 amino acids. In DNA, the CDR3 is TGCAGTGCTCCCCCGGGGGCCACGAGGGCTAACTATGGCTACACCTTC. Translating it yields CSAPPGATRANYGYTF.